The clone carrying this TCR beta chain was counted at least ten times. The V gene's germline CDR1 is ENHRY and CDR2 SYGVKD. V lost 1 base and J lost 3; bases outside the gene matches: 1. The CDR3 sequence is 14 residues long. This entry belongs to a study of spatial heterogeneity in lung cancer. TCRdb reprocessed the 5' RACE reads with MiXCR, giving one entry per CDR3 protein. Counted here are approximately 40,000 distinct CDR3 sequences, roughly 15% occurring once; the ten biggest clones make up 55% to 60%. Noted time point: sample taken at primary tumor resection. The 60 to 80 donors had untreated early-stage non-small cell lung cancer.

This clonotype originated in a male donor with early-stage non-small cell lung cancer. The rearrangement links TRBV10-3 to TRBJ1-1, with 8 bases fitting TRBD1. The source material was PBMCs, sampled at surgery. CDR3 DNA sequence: TGTGCCATCAGTGAGTACAGGGGGGACACTGAAGCTTTCTTT. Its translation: CAISEYRGDTEAFF.